This TCR beta chain stems from a study of CD8 T cells in Susac syndrome. When the RNA was reverse transcribed, random hexamers were used with an input of roughly 0.5 to 1 ug. TCRdb reanalysed the immunoSEQ multiplex PCR reads using MiXCR and keeps one entry per CDR3 protein. The sample holds approximately 220,000 distinct CDR3 sequences, just under 95% seen once. Study observations and caveats: It was acknowledged by the study that relatively few individuals were included in its TCR sequencing and HLA analysis.

Turning to this clonotype: As yet, its antigen is unknown.

TEMRA cells underwent FACS enrichment and CD8+ and CD4+ T cells underwent negative isolation. The CDR3 has 12 residues. The germline V gene has CDR1 DFQATT and CDR2 SNEGSKA (reference sequence). The J segment lost 3 bases and the V segment lost 8 bases, leaving 6 bases of the junction unmatched. The sequencing sample was made of CD4+ T cells from PBMCs. This TCR came from a human donor with multiple sclerosis. The genes are TRBV20-1 and TRBJ1-2; 7 bases agree with TRBD1. In DNA form, the CDR3 reads TGCAGTTTGACAGGGCAAGACTATGGCTACACCTTC. Translation: CSLTGQDYGYTF.